One sample yielded the 2 T cell receptor beta chains listed below, sequenced in a study of T cells in Graves' hyperthyroidism and ophthalmopathy. RNA transcripts gave rise to amplified TCR beta CDR3 regions. Primed by the HTBI set, a first-round RT-PCR was run on the TCR CDR3. TCRdb used MiXCR to reprocess the multiplex PCR reads, holding one entry per CDR3 protein. The repertoire holds a few hundred thousand distinct CDR3 sequences, with about 20% as singletons. Sequencing input: blood. These receptors all stem from a woman between 18 and 29 years old with Graves' hyperthyroidism.

This clonotype was seen repeatedly, ten times or more. The chain has TRBV6-5 and TRBJ2-5; possibly TRBD1 for D (6 bases). V lost 2 bases to trimming and J lost 4 bases, with 17 bases between them. The CDR3 loop spans 16 amino acids. The germline V gene encodes CDR1 MNHEY and CDR2 SVGAGI. CDR3 sequence reads: CASSYPGTSLVETQYF. Here the CDR3 DNA reads TGTGCCAGCAGTTACCCCGGGACATCCTTGGTAGAGACCCAGTACTTC.

To note about this clonotype: A read error is possible here, since a much larger clone lies one base away. The rearrangement uses TRBV2 and TRBJ2-2; the match to TRBD1 covers 9 bases. Germline V lookup: CDR1 SNHLY, CDR2 FYNNEI. The CDR3 totals 14 residues. The CDR3 loop is CASRGDRAFRELCF. CDR3 DNA: TGTGCCAGCAGGGGGGACAGGGCATTCAGGGAGCTGTGTTTT.